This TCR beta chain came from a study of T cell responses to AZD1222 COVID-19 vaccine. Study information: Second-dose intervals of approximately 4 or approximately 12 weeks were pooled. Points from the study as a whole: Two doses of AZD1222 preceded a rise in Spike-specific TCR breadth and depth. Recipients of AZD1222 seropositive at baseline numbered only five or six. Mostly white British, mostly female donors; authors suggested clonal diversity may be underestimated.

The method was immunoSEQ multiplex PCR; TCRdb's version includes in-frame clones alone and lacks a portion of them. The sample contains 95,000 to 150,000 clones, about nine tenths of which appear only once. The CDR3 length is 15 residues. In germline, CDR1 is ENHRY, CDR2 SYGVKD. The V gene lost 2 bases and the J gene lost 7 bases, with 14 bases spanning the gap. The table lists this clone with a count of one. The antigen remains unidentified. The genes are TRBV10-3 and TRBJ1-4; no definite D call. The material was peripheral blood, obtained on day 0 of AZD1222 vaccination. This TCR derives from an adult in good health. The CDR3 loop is CAISEGWRQTEKLFF. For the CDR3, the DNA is TGTGCCATCAGTGAGGGTTGGAGACAAACTGAAAAACTGTTTTTT.